This is a list of T cell receptor beta chains from one sample in a study of T-cell memory formation after mild COVID-19. TCRdb fed the 5' RACE reads into MiXCR, producing one record per CDR3 protein. The table has 90,000 to 120,000 distinct CDR3 sequences, about an eighth seen once. Material: PBMCs or a T cell subset sorted from them (not recorded which). These receptors were collected from a man younger than 35 who had mild COVID-19 (a few samples of this study predate the infection). Cell type and time point are not known. The CDR3 runs from the conserved cysteine through the conserved F or W. Each record gives: clone size, V gene, D gene, J gene, CDR3 protein, CDR3 DNA. The D gene is left open where the match is weak. Only part of the rows carry a size: once, few, many, or a class if the clone is expanded.

clone size: -; V gene: TRBV15; D gene: TRBD1; J gene: TRBJ1-1; CDR3 protein: CATSTYRGTEAFF; CDR3 DNA: TGTGCCACCAGCACCTACAGGGGTACTGAAGCTTTCTTT
clone size: few; V gene: TRBV27; D gene: TRBD2; J gene: TRBJ2-7; CDR3 protein: CASSSSGVQYEQYF; CDR3 DNA: TGTGCCAGCAGTTCTAGCGGGGTCCAGTACGAGCAGTACTTC
clone size: few; V gene: TRBV9; D gene: -; J gene: TRBJ1-2; CDR3 protein: CASSVDRRSHNYGYTF; CDR3 DNA: TGTGCCAGCAGCGTAGACAGGAGGAGCCATAACTATGGCTACACCTTC
clone size: few; V gene: TRBV5-1; D gene: TRBD2; J gene: TRBJ2-5; CDR3 protein: CASSLATSGGFQETQYF; CDR3 DNA: TGCGCCAGCAGCTTGGCGACTAGCGGGGGTTTCCAAGAGACCCAGTACTTC
clone size: -; V gene: TRBV28; D gene: -; J gene: TRBJ1-2; CDR3 protein: CASSSDVHYGYTF; CDR3 DNA: TGTGCCAGCAGTTCGGACGTCCACTATGGCTACACCTTC
clone size: -; V gene: TRBV24-1; D gene: -; J gene: TRBJ2-5; CDR3 protein: CATSDPGRAYPQYF; CDR3 DNA: TGTGCCACCAGTGACCCTGGGAGAGCTTATCCCCAGTACTTC
clone size: -; V gene: TRBV20-1; D gene: -; J gene: TRBJ1-3; CDR3 protein: CSARGRDPSGNTIYF; CDR3 DNA: TGCAGTGCACGAGGGCGGGACCCCTCTGGAAACACCATATATTTT
clone size: few; V gene: TRBV4-1; D gene: -; J gene: TRBJ1-1; CDR3 protein: CASSQHSRTATEAFF; CDR3 DNA: TGCGCCAGCAGCCAACACTCGCGGACAGCTACTGAAGCTTTCTTT
clone size: -; V gene: TRBV12-3/TRBV12-4; D gene: -; J gene: TRBJ2-3; CDR3 protein: CASSLIGPAPDTQYF; CDR3 DNA: TGTGCCAGCAGTTTAATCGGGCCGGCCCCAGATACGCAGTATTTT
clone size: -; V gene: TRBV4-1; D gene: -; J gene: TRBJ2-7; CDR3 protein: CASSQGAGYGEQYF; CDR3 DNA: TGCGCCAGCAGCCAAGGGGCGGGATACGGCGAGCAGTACTTC
clone size: -; V gene: TRBV29-1; D gene: -; J gene: TRBJ1-2; CDR3 protein: CSVVLAGNYWGYTF; CDR3 DNA: TGCAGCGTTGTTTTAGCAGGGAATTATTGGGGCTACACCTTC
clone size: few; V gene: TRBV5-1; D gene: TRBD1; J gene: TRBJ1-2; CDR3 protein: CASSLEATGVGDYGYTF; CDR3 DNA: TGCGCCAGCAGCTTGGAAGCCACAGGGGTCGGTGACTATGGCTACACCTTC
clone size: -; V gene: TRBV5-5; D gene: -; J gene: TRBJ1-5; CDR3 protein: CASSTGTRGNQPQHF; CDR3 DNA: TGTGCCAGCAGCACCGGGACGAGGGGCAATCAGCCCCAGCATTTT
clone size: -; V gene: TRBV20-1; D gene: TRBD2; J gene: TRBJ2-1; CDR3 protein: CSARLADNEQFF; CDR3 DNA: TGCAGTGCTAGACTAGCGGACAATGAGCAGTTCTTC
clone size: -; V gene: TRBV15; D gene: -; J gene: TRBJ1-2; CDR3 protein: CATSSQRMGIEGYTF; CDR3 DNA: TGTGCCACCAGCAGCCAGCGGATGGGGATAGAGGGCTACACCTTC
clone size: few; V gene: TRBV11-2; D gene: TRBD1; J gene: TRBJ1-1; CDR3 protein: CASSSGQGDTEAFF; CDR3 DNA: TGTGCCAGCAGCTCCGGACAGGGTGACACTGAAGCTTTCTTT
clone size: few; V gene: TRBV29-1; D gene: -; J gene: TRBJ1-1; CDR3 protein: CSAGDFMNTEAFF; CDR3 DNA: TGCAGCGCCGGAGATTTCATGAACACTGAAGCTTTCTTT
clone size: few; V gene: TRBV7-3; D gene: TRBD2; J gene: TRBJ2-2; CDR3 protein: CASSRMRGGPDTGELFF; CDR3 DNA: TGTGCCAGCAGCAGAATGCGGGGGGGCCCGGACACCGGGGAGCTGTTTTTT
clone size: few; V gene: TRBV7-2; D gene: TRBD2; J gene: TRBJ2-1; CDR3 protein: CASSPRAAGGADNEQFF; CDR3 DNA: TGTGCCAGCAGCCCCAGGGCAGCGGGGGGGGCTGATAATGAGCAGTTCTTC
clone size: -; V gene: TRBV20-1; D gene: -; J gene: TRBJ1-1; CDR3 protein: CSARDFRVQNTEAFF; CDR3 DNA: TGCAGTGCTAGAGATTTCAGGGTACAGAACACTGAAGCTTTCTTT
clone size: many; V gene: TRBV4-2; D gene: TRBD1; J gene: TRBJ1-5; CDR3 protein: CASSQQGASNQPQHF; CDR3 DNA: TGTGCCAGCAGCCAACAGGGGGCTAGCAATCAGCCCCAGCATTTT
clone size: few; V gene: TRBV12-3/TRBV12-4; D gene: -; J gene: TRBJ1-1; CDR3 protein: CASTGAGVNTEAFF; CDR3 DNA: TGTGCCAGCACCGGAGCGGGGGTGAACACTGAAGCTTTCTTT
clone size: -; V gene: TRBV12-3/TRBV12-4; D gene: -; J gene: TRBJ2-1; CDR3 protein: CASSLADRLGFAYNEQFF; CDR3 DNA: TGTGCCAGCAGTTTAGCGGATAGGTTGGGTTTCGCCTACAATGAGCAGTTCTTC
clone size: -; V gene: TRBV12-3/TRBV12-4; D gene: TRBD2; J gene: TRBJ2-7; CDR3 protein: CASSSWTSGNEQYF; CDR3 DNA: TGTGCCAGCAGTTCCTGGACTAGCGGGAACGAGCAGTACTTC
clone size: -; V gene: TRBV12-5; D gene: -; J gene: TRBJ2-3; CDR3 protein: CASGLVRWATDTQYF; CDR3 DNA: TGTGCTAGTGGTTTGGTACGTTGGGCCACAGATACGCAGTATTTT
clone size: -; V gene: TRBV7-6; D gene: -; J gene: TRBJ1-1; CDR3 protein: CASSLTGEKSVGAFF; CDR3 DNA: TGTGCCAGCAGCTTGACCGGGGAGAAATCGGTCGGAGCTTTCTTT
clone size: -; V gene: TRBV4-3; D gene: -; J gene: TRBJ1-2; CDR3 protein: CASSQDRWSGVVYGYTF; CDR3 DNA: TGCGCCAGCAGCCAAGATCGCTGGTCAGGGGTCGTTTATGGCTACACCTTC
clone size: -; V gene: TRBV4-3; D gene: TRBD1; J gene: TRBJ1-2; CDR3 protein: CASSPRGGGKYGYTF; CDR3 DNA: TGCGCCAGCAGCCCCAGGGGAGGGGGCAAGTATGGCTACACCTTC
clone size: few; V gene: TRBV2; D gene: TRBD1; J gene: TRBJ1-2; CDR3 protein: CATRDRNYGYTF; CDR3 DNA: TGTGCCACCCGGGACAGGAACTATGGCTACACCTTC
clone size: many; V gene: TRBV27; D gene: -; J gene: TRBJ1-2; CDR3 protein: CASSLSTRAGYTF; CDR3 DNA: TGTGCCAGCAGTTTATCGACGAGGGCCGGCTACACCTTC
clone size: few; V gene: TRBV4-1; D gene: TRBD2; J gene: TRBJ2-1; CDR3 protein: CASSQDPGGGSSYNEQFF; CDR3 DNA: TGCGCCAGCAGCCAAGATCCCGGCGGGGGGAGCTCCTACAATGAGCAGTTCTTC
clone size: few; V gene: TRBV11-3; D gene: TRBD1; J gene: TRBJ2-2; CDR3 protein: CASSKRDRGDGELFF; CDR3 DNA: TGTGCCAGCAGCAAAAGAGACAGGGGCGACGGGGAGCTGTTTTTT
clone size: -; V gene: TRBV7-2; D gene: TRBD2; J gene: TRBJ2-1; CDR3 protein: CASSTTSGGSYNEQFF; CDR3 DNA: TGTGCCAGCAGCACGACTAGCGGGGGGTCTTACAATGAGCAGTTCTTC
clone size: -; V gene: TRBV7-9; D gene: -; J gene: TRBJ2-5; CDR3 protein: CASSPRSLDSKETQYF; CDR3 DNA: TGTGCCAGCAGCCCAAGATCGTTGGACAGCAAAGAGACCCAGTACTTC
clone size: few; V gene: TRBV6-5; D gene: -; J gene: TRBJ1-1; CDR3 protein: CASSYATGNTEAFF; CDR3 DNA: TGTGCCAGCAGTTACGCCACAGGGAACACTGAAGCTTTCTTT
clone size: -; V gene: TRBV3-1; D gene: -; J gene: TRBJ1-1; CDR3 protein: CASSQGLERMNTEAFF; CDR3 DNA: TGTGCCAGCAGCCAAGGTTTGGAGCGAATGAACACTGAAGCTTTCTTT
clone size: few; V gene: TRBV27; D gene: -; J gene: TRBJ1-6; CDR3 protein: CASRAGGSPLHF; CDR3 DNA: TGTGCCAGCAGAGCGGGAGGTTCACCCCTCCACTTT
clone size: -; V gene: TRBV7-9; D gene: -; J gene: TRBJ2-5; CDR3 protein: CASSLYLETQYF; CDR3 DNA: TGTGCCAGCAGCTTATACTTAGAGACCCAGTACTTC
clone size: few; V gene: TRBV2; D gene: TRBD1; J gene: TRBJ1-2; CDR3 protein: CASTDLGGAGYGYTF; CDR3 DNA: TGTGCCAGCACCGACCTAGGGGGCGCGGGCTATGGCTACACCTTC
clone size: -; V gene: TRBV12-3/TRBV12-4; D gene: -; J gene: TRBJ2-5; CDR3 protein: CASSLEGRVGVETQYF; CDR3 DNA: TGTGCCAGCAGTTTAGAGGGCAGGGTGGGGGTAGAGACCCAGTACTTC
clone size: many; V gene: TRBV4-1; D gene: -; J gene: TRBJ2-5; CDR3 protein: CASRGRLTDQETQYF; CDR3 DNA: TGCGCCAGCAGGGGGAGGTTGACAGACCAAGAGACCCAGTACTTC
clone size: -; V gene: TRBV29-1; D gene: TRBD2; J gene: TRBJ2-1; CDR3 protein: CSVAGTTDDEQFF; CDR3 DNA: TGCAGCGTGGCCGGGACTACAGACGATGAGCAGTTCTTC
clone size: -; V gene: TRBV7-9; D gene: -; J gene: TRBJ1-2; CDR3 protein: CASSFGGGFGYTF; CDR3 DNA: TGTGCCAGCAGCTTCGGCGGGGGGTTTGGCTACACCTTC